Sequencing of this TCR beta chain was carried out in a study of T cell repertoires in cytomegalovirus infection. Background on the study: It was recently identified HLA-C-restricted and well-studied HLA-B-restricted CMV epitopes that the study used. Public TCR beta signatures were indicative of both CMV infection and a matching HLA type. Study outcomes and limitations: Clonotypes of TCR beta that were HLA-C-restricted and CMV-specific dominated the ex vivo response.

Note on this clonotype: As yet, its antigen is unknown.

TCRdb fed the reads into MiXCR, producing one record per CDR3 protein. This sample has fewer than 650,000 distinct CDR3 sequences, with approximately 40% found just once. The material was cultured PBMCs, obtained from culture after CMV antigen stimulation. The receptor comes from a human donor in good health (CMV status not recorded). Some clones in this sample may be carry-over from other donors' samples.

CDR3 in DNA: TGTGCCAGCGGCTCCAAACTCGCTAAAGCGGACAATGAGCAGTTCTTC. Translated, it gives CASGSKLAKADNEQFF. This chain connects TRBV7-2 to TRBJ2-1, with D possibly being TRBD2 (5 bases). Between the trimmed V and J ends, which lost 8 bases and 5 bases, there was a span of 22 bases. The germline gives CDR1 SGHTA, CDR2 FQGNSA. The CDR3 runs to 16 residues.